This entry concerns a single T cell receptor (beta chain). Its antigen is unidentified. CDR3 length: 14 residues. The germline V gene encodes CDR1 MNHNY and CDR2 SVGAGI (reference sequence). This sample was taken from a study of blood T cells in healthy people across ages. Points from the study as a whole: Aged donors had fewer naive CD4+ cells and lower diversity than long-lived donors.

Using a J-beta primer mix together with a sample-barcoded 5' primer, a second PCR was run for about 7 to 12 cycles. A tag from a template-switch adaptor with 12 random nucleotides marked each cDNA molecule. TCRdb re-called the 5' RACE reads through MiXCR, storing one row per CDR3 protein. The data contain over a million distinct CDR3 sequences, 42% of them singletons. The sequencing sample was made of blood. This receptor was identified in a woman under 30 in good health. The chain has TRBV6-6 and TRBJ2-5, with TRBD2 matching over 7 bases. The tail of the sequence fits TRBJ2-1 better, so the J call may be wrong. The CDR3 DNA reads as TGTGCCAGCAGTAACGGACTAGACCAAGAGACCCAGTTCTTC. Translated: CASSNGLDQETQFF.